The rows below give T cell receptor beta chains drawn from one sample of a study of T cell changes during pregnancy in multiple sclerosis. The assay was immunoSEQ multiplex PCR, and TCRdb's table has in-frame clones only and misses some. The sample has fewer than 45,000 clones, roughly 88% seen once. The sequencing used peripheral blood, collected in the second trimester of pregnancy. These receptors originate from a female donor in good health, enrolled as a control in a pregnancy study. CDR3s include the opening cysteine and the closing phenylalanine or tryptophan. Each record gives: D gene, V gene, clone size, J gene, CDR3 length, CDR3 protein, CDR3 DNA. A D gene is named only where the DNA matches it firmly. Size is omitted from some rows. Given values are once, few, many or a class for expanded clones.

d_call: TRBD1
v_call: TRBV5-5
clone_size: -
j_call: TRBJ1-2
cdr3_length: 14
cdr3_aa: CASSSKGQGSGYTF
cdr3_nt: TGTGCCAGCAGCTCAAAAGGACAGGGCTCTGGCTACACCTTC

d_call: TRBD1
v_call: TRBV11-2
clone_size: once
j_call: TRBJ1-3
cdr3_length: 16
cdr3_aa: CASSSTGGASGNTIYF
cdr3_nt: TGTGCCAGCAGCTCTACAGGGGGCGCGTCCGGAAACACCATATATTTT

d_call: -
v_call: TRBV20-1
clone_size: once
j_call: TRBJ1-2
cdr3_length: 11
cdr3_aa: CSGDGNYGYTF
cdr3_nt: TGCAGTGGCGACGGGAACTATGGCTACACCTTC

d_call: -
v_call: TRBV7-6
clone_size: -
j_call: TRBJ2-1
cdr3_length: 14
cdr3_aa: CASSNAGRHNEQFF
cdr3_nt: TGTGCCAGCAGCAATGCGGGGCGGCACAATGAGCAGTTCTTC

d_call: -
v_call: TRBV15
clone_size: -
j_call: TRBJ2-6
cdr3_length: 18
cdr3_aa: CATSRVAGTYSGANVLTF
cdr3_nt: TGTGCCACCAGCAGAGTTGCAGGAACCTACTCTGGGGCCAACGTCCTGACTTTC

d_call: -
v_call: TRBV11-2
clone_size: -
j_call: TRBJ2-4
cdr3_length: 11
cdr3_aa: CASSPTGIQYF
cdr3_nt: TGTGCCAGCAGCCCCACGGGCATTCAGTACTTC

d_call: -
v_call: TRBV19
clone_size: once
j_call: TRBJ2-6
cdr3_length: 15
cdr3_aa: CASQTGPSGANVLTF
cdr3_nt: TGTGCCAGCCAGACAGGACCCTCTGGGGCCAACGTCCTGACTTTC

d_call: -
v_call: TRBV5-6
clone_size: -
j_call: TRBJ1-6
cdr3_length: 16
cdr3_aa: CASSWERGHEESPLHF
cdr3_nt: TGTGCCAGCAGCTGGGAGCGGGGGCATGAAGAATCACCCCTCCACTTT

d_call: -
v_call: TRBV5-1
clone_size: -
j_call: TRBJ2-2
cdr3_length: 15
cdr3_aa: CASSLYRGDTGELFF
cdr3_nt: TGCGCCAGCAGCTTATATCGGGGTGACACCGGGGAGCTGTTTTTT

d_call: -
v_call: TRBV6-4
clone_size: -
j_call: TRBJ2-7
cdr3_length: 15
cdr3_aa: CASSPEAGGSYEQYF
cdr3_nt: TGTGCCAGCAGTCCCGAGGCAGGAGGGTCCTACGAGCAGTACTTC

d_call: -
v_call: TRBV4-3
clone_size: -
j_call: TRBJ2-2
cdr3_length: 15
cdr3_aa: CASSQGGANTGELFF
cdr3_nt: TGCGCCAGCAGCCAAGGGGGGGCGAACACCGGGGAGCTGTTTTTT

d_call: TRBD1
v_call: TRBV5-6
clone_size: -
j_call: TRBJ1-2
cdr3_length: 14
cdr3_aa: CASSSLDRGEDYTF
cdr3_nt: TGTGCCAGCAGCTCATTGGACAGGGGGGAGGACTACACCTTC

d_call: TRBD2
v_call: TRBV5-1
clone_size: -
j_call: TRBJ2-7
cdr3_length: 14
cdr3_aa: CASSSAGGPYEQYF
cdr3_nt: TGCGCCAGCAGCTCAGCGGGGGGCCCATACGAGCAGTACTTC

d_call: -
v_call: TRBV6-5
clone_size: -
j_call: TRBJ1-4
cdr3_length: 15
cdr3_aa: CASSSYRDRNEKLFF
cdr3_nt: TGTGCCAGCAGTTCCTACAGGGACCGTAATGAAAAACTGTTTTTT

d_call: TRBD1
v_call: TRBV7-9
clone_size: -
j_call: TRBJ2-3
cdr3_length: 16
cdr3_aa: CASSSPPGQGTDTQYF
cdr3_nt: TGTGCCAGCAGCTCCCCCCCGGGACAGGGCACAGATACGCAGTATTTT

d_call: TRBD1
v_call: TRBV30
clone_size: -
j_call: TRBJ2-1
cdr3_length: 13
cdr3_aa: CAWSIQGVGEQFF
cdr3_nt: TGTGCCTGGTCCATACAGGGGGTCGGTGAGCAGTTCTTC

d_call: -
v_call: TRBV15
clone_size: -
j_call: TRBJ1-5
cdr3_length: 15
cdr3_aa: CATSRETAPNQPQHF
cdr3_nt: TGTGCCACCAGCAGAGAGACAGCCCCCAATCAGCCCCAGCATTTT

d_call: -
v_call: TRBV29-1
clone_size: -
j_call: TRBJ2-7
cdr3_length: 13
cdr3_aa: CSVRFEDDYEQYF
cdr3_nt: TGCAGCGTTCGGTTCGAGGATGACTACGAGCAGTACTTC

d_call: TRBD2
v_call: TRBV9
clone_size: once
j_call: TRBJ2-1
cdr3_length: 16
cdr3_aa: CASSVGAGGQEREQFF
cdr3_nt: TGTGCCAGCAGCGTTGGAGCGGGGGGCCAAGAACGTGAGCAGTTCTTC

d_call: TRBD2
v_call: TRBV5-1
clone_size: -
j_call: TRBJ2-1
cdr3_length: 15
cdr3_aa: CASSFGPSGNNEQFF
cdr3_nt: TGCGCCAGCAGCTTTGGGCCTAGCGGAAACAATGAGCAGTTCTTC